Below are 4 T cell receptor beta chains sequenced from a single sample in a study of post-analysis software for immune sequencing data (dated by TCRdb to about 2015). No antigen has been identified for these receptors. Library creation used PCR. Sequencing was carried out with an Illumina HiSeq 2500. To reduce PCR and sequencing biases, unique molecular identifiers were incorporated into the TCR beta cDNA libraries. TCRdb ran its own pipeline on the public reads, namely fastp trimming at Q25 and MiXCR clone calling, and kept in-frame beta chains. Identical CDR3 protein sequences are pooled into one entry, listed with their most common genes and DNA. In this sample the table shows roughly 600,000 distinct CDR3 sequences, 44% of which occur a single time. In total, the top ten clones hold under 2% of the sample. What the research found in general, with its limitations: Patients showed significantly higher frequencies than controls for a handful of TRBV segments, among them TRBV5-6, TRBV5-1 and TRBV20-1.

The sequenced material came from blood. These receptors all stem from a girl aged 10 to 17 with multiple sclerosis.

This clonotype was observed a few times. V gene TRBV5-1 combines with J gene TRBJ1-2; possibly TRBD1 for D (6 bases). V lost 2 bases and J 7 bases, leaving 18 bases between the germline ends. Germline V gene sequence: CDR1 SGHRS, CDR2 YFSETQ. The CDR3 has 15 amino acids. The CDR3 loop reads CASSLTPEQQGGYTF. CDR3 nucleotide sequence: TGCGCCAGCAGCTTAACCCCCGAGCAACAGGGTGGCTACACCTTC.

This clonotype was counted only a few times. The chain has TRBV20-1 and TRBJ2-7; D tentatively fits TRBD1 or TRBD2 (5 bases each). Germline CDR1 DFQATT, CDR2 SNEGSKA (reference sequence). There are 13 residues in the CDR3. The V end was cut by 3 bases, the J end by 2 bases, with 11 bases between. CDR3: CSASGTLTYEQYF. The CDR3 DNA sequence: TGCAGTGCTAGCGGGACCCTGACCTACGAGCAGTACTTC.

This clonotype was seen a handful of times. V is TRBV29-1 and J is TRBJ1-1, with D uncertain. The V and J ends lost 6 bases and 8 bases respectively, with 19 bases between them. The CDR3 loop spans 13 amino acids. In germline, CDR1 is SQVTM, CDR2 ANQGSEA. The CDR3 nucleotides are TGCAGCGTGTGGGCCTCCGGCGGCGGAGAAGCTTTCTTT. It specifies CSVWASGGGEAFF.

The rearrangement uses TRBV4-1 and TRBJ2-3; the D gene is possibly TRBD2 (6 bases). CDR1 is MGHRA, CDR2 YSYEKL, per germline. This CDR3 is 18 amino acids long. The V gene lost 3 bases and the J gene lost 3 bases, with 22 bases spanning the gap. CDR3 in amino acids: CASSHSERVKVETDTQYF. CDR3 in DNA: TGCGCCAGCAGCCATTCCGAGCGGGTTAAAGTAGAAACAGATACGCAGTATTTT.